The subject of this entry is one T cell receptor beta chain. With V trimmed by 2 bases and J by 0 bases, 7 bases remained unmatched. CDR1 and CDR2 from the germline V gene are KGHSH and LQKENI. CDR3 length equals 18 residues. The data derive from a study of blood T cell repertoires in COVID-19. Clones were sequenced by immunoSEQ multiplex PCR, and TCRdb holds only the in-frame ones, with some missing. There are some 100,000 clones in the sample; 70% to 90% occur only once, and approximately 1.1% lies in the top ten. The sample consisted of peripheral blood. The rearrangement uses TRBV18 and TRBJ2-3, with TRBD2 matching 11 bases. The origin of this receptor is a human donor in a cohort sampled during active COVID-19. The CDR3 sequence is CASSPRPGLAGSTDTQYF. CDR3 coding DNA: TGTGCCAGCTCACCAAGACCCGGACTAGCGGGCAGCACAGATACGCAGTATTTT.